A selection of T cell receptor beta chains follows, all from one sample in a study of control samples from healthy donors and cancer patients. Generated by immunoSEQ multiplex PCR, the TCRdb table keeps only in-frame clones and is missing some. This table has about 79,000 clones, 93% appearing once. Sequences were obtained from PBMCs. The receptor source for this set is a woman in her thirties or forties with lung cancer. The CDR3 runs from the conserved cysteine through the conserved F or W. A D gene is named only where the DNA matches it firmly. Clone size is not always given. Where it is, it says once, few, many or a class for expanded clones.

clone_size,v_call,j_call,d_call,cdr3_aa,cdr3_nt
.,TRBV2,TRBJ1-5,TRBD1,CASSGDSGNQPQHF,TGTGCCAGCAGTGGGGACAGCGGGAATCAGCCCCAGCATTTT
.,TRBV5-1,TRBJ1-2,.,CASSLGSGRGDYGYTF,TGCGCCAGCAGCTTGGGCTCTGGGCGGGGGGACTATGGCTACACCTTC
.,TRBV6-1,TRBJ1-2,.,CASSEPRIHYGYTF,TGTGCCAGCAGTGAACCGAGAATTCATTATGGCTACACCTTC
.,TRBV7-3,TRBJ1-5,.,CASSLDVNQPQHF,TGTGCCAGCTCCCTGGACGTTAATCAGCCCCAGCATTTT
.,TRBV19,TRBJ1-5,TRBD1,CASSFGQGNQPQHF,TGTGCCAGTAGTTTCGGACAGGGAAATCAGCCCCAGCATTTT
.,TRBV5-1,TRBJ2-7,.,CASSPGGGPYEQYF,TGCGCCAGCAGCCCGGGGGGCGGCCCCTACGAGCAGTACTTC
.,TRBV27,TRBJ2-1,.,CASRGRAGPLYNEQFF,TGTGCCAGCAGGGGAAGAGCCGGACCACTCTACAATGAGCAGTTCTTC
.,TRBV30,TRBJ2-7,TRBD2,CAWIGTSGSYEQYF,TGTGCCTGGATAGGGACTAGCGGTTCCTACGAGCAGTACTTC
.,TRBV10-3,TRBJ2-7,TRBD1,CATGRGQPGYEQYF,TGTGCCACCGGCAGGGGACAGCCGGGGTACGAGCAGTACTTC
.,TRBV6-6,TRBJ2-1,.,CASSRTQGNNEQFF,TGTGCCAGCAGCCGCACACAGGGTAACAATGAGCAGTTCTTC
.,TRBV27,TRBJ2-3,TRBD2,CASSLYGTSGGAVRADTQYF,TGTGCCAGCAGTTTATACGGGACTAGCGGGGGGGCCGTCAGGGCAGATACGCAGTATTTT
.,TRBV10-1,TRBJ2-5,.,CASSEWVNGGETQYF,TGCGCCAGCAGTGAGTGGGTGAACGGGGGAGAGACCCAGTACTTC
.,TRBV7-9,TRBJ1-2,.,CASSLIQGIDYGYTF,TGTGCCAGCAGCCTAATTCAGGGAATCGACTATGGCTACACCTTC
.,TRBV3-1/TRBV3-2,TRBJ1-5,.,CASSPGLLGNQPQHF,TGTGCCAGCAGTCCAGGGCTTCTAGGCAATCAGCCCCAGCATTTT
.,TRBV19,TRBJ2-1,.,CASSTSPAYNEQFF,TGTGCCAGTAGTACCTCCCCAGCCTACAATGAGCAGTTCTTC
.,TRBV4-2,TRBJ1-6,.,CASSDILPSAGDYYNSPLHF,TGTGCCAGCAGCGACATTTTGCCTAGCGCGGGAGACTACTATAATTCACCCCTCCACTTT
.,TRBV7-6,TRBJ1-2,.,CASSSTPGSPYGYTF,TGTGCCAGCAGCTCAACCCCGGGGTCCCCCTATGGCTACACCTTC
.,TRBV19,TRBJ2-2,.,CASSIEQGRTGELFF,TGTGCCAGTAGTATAGAGCAGGGAAGAACCGGGGAGCTGTTTTTT
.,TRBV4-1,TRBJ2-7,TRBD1,CASSHTPGGQGDYEQYF,TGCGCCAGCAGCCACACGCCCGGGGGACAGGGGGATTACGAGCAGTACTTC
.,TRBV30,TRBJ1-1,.,CAWGENTEAFF,TGTGCCTGGGGGGAGAACACTGAAGCTTTCTTT
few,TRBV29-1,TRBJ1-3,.,CSVVPGAGNTIYF,TGCAGCGTTGTACCGGGGGCAGGAAACACCATATATTTT
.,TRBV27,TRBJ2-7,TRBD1,CASSFGQGTYEQYF,TGTGCCAGCAGTTTTGGACAGGGAACCTACGAGCAGTACTTC
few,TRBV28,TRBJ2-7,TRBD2,CASSRIPGLPRYQLSYEQYF,TGTGCCAGCAGTCGAATTCCGGGACTACCTAGGTATCAACTCTCCTACGAGCAGTACTTC
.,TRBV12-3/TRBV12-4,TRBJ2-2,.,CASSLSDTGELFF,TGTGCCAGCAGTTTATCAGACACCGGGGAGCTGTTTTTT
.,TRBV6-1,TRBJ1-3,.,CASSEERISGNTIYF,TGTGCCAGCAGTGAAGAGAGGATCTCTGGAAACACCATATATTTT
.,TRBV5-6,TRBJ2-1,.,CASSLGQGEQFF,TGTGCCAGCAGCTTGGGGCAGGGTGAGCAGTTCTTC
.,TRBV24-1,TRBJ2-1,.,CATSDPSVLGGEQFF,TGTGCCACCAGTGACCCGAGCGTCCTGGGGGGTGAGCAGTTCTTC
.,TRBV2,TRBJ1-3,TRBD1,CASSGTGGLFAIYF,TGTGCCAGCAGTGGGACAGGGGGCTTATTCGCCATATATTTT
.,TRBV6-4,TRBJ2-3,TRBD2,CASSPGTSGGSTDTQYF,TGTGCCAGCAGTCCCGGGACTAGCGGGGGGTCGACAGATACGCAGTATTTT
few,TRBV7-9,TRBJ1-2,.,CASSLGQGSGGYTF,TGTGCCAGCAGCTTAGGGCAGGGTAGTGGAGGCTACACCTTC
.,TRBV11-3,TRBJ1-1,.,CASSPPGALNTEAFF,TGTGCCAGCAGCCCCCCGGGTGCCCTAAACACTGAAGCTTTCTTT
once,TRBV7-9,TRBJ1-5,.,CASSYQNRGNQPQHF,TGTGCCAGCAGCTATCAAAACAGGGGCAATCAGCCCCAGCATTTT
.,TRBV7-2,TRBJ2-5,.,CASSPGQSETQYF,TGTGCCAGCAGCCCGGGGCAGTCGGAGACCCAGTACTTC
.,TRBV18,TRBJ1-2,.,CASSQGDPYGYTF,TGTGCCAGCTCACAGGGCGATCCCTATGGCTACACCTTC
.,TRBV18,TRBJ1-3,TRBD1,CASSPGQIGNTIYF,TGTGCCAGCTCACCGGGACAGATTGGGAACACCATATATTTT
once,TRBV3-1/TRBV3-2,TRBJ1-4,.,CASRSGGRNEKLFF,TGTGCCAGCAGAAGTGGGGGACGGAATGAAAAACTGTTTTTT
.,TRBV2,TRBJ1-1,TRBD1,CASSSQGAGNTEAFF,TGTGCCAGCAGTTCGCAGGGGGCCGGGAACACTGAAGCTTTCTTT
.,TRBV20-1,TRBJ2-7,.,CSASAQGGLYEQYF,TGCAGTGCTAGTGCGCAGGGAGGACTCTACGAGCAGTACTTC
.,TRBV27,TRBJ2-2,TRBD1,CASSYGQGWDGELFF,TGTGCCAGCAGTTATGGACAGGGCTGGGACGGGGAGCTGTTTTTT
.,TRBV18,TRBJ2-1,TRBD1,CASSPLGQDYNEQFF,TGTGCCAGCTCACCACTAGGACAGGACTACAATGAGCAGTTCTTC
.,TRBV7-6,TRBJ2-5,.,CASSLGWGARETQYF,TGTGCCAGCAGCCTAGGGTGGGGGGCAAGGGAGACCCAGTACTTC
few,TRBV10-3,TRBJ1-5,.,CAISEQTGGNQPQHF,TGTGCCATCAGTGAACAAACGGGGGGCAATCAGCCCCAGCATTTT
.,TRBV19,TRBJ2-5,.,CASSISQGLGETQYF,TGTGCCAGTAGTATTAGCCAGGGGTTGGGAGAGACCCAGTACTTC
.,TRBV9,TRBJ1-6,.,CASSGGGRDSPLHF,TGTGCCAGCAGCGGGGGAGGTCGGGATTCACCCCTCCACTTT
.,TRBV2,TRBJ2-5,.,CASKGLGETQYF,TGTGCCAGCAAGGGCTTAGGAGAGACCCAGTACTTC
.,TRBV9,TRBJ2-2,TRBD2,CTSSVTSGWGTGELFF,TGTACCAGCAGCGTCACTAGCGGGTGGGGCACCGGGGAGCTGTTTTTT